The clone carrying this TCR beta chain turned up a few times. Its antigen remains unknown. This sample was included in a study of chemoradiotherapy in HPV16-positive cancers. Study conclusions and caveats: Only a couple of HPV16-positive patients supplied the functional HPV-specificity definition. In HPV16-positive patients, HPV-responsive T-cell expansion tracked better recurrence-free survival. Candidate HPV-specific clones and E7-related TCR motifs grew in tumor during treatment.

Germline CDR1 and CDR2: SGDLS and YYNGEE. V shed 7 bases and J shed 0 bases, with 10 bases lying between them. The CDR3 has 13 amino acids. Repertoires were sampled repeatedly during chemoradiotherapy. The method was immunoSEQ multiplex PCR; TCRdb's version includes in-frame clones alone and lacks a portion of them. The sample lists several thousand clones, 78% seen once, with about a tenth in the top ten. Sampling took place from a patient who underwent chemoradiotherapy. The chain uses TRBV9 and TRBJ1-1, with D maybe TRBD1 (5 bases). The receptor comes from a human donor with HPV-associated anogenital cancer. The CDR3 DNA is TGTGCCAGCGGTCAGGGCCTGAACACTGAAGCTTTCTTT. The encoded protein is CASGQGLNTEAFF.